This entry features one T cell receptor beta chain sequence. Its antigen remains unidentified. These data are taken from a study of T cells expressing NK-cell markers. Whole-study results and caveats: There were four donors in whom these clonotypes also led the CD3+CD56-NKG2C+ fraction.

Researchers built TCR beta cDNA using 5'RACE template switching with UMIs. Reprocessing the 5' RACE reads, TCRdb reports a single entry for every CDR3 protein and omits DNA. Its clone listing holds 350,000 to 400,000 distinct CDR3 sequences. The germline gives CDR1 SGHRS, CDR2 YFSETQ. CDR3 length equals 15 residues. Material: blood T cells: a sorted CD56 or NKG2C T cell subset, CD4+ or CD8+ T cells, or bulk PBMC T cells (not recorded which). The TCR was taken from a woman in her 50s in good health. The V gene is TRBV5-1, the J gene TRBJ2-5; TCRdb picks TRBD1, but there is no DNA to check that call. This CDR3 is CASSTEEGAWETQYF. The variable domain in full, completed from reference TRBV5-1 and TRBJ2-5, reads KAGVTQTPRYLIKTRGQQVTLSCSPISGHRSVSWYQQTPGQGLQFLFEYFSETQRNKGNFPGRFSGRQFSNSRSEMNVSTLELGDSALYLCASSTEEGAWETQYFGPGTRLLVL.